This T cell receptor (beta chain) was recovered during a study of CD8+CD57+ T cells in acquired aplastic anemia (dated by TCRdb to between 2017 and 2018). About the investigation overall: DNA extracted from sorted CD4+ and CD8+ cells had a mean of around 3 ug, with a range of roughly 0.19 to 27.4 ug. CD8+CD57+ expansion was defined as a frequency above the mean frequency observed in healthy subjects. Results and caveats for the whole study, not just this receptor: No significant difference in CD8+ Simpson's diversity was found between patients and healthy controls (P=0.060). Some 30 CD8+ CDR3 sequences were found to be shared between patients and controls, but these sequences appeared to be highly expressed in patients and within the immunodominant clones of the patients.

About this clonotype itself: It has no known antigen specificity. No clone much larger than this one lies a single base away; base qualities are absent.

Genomic DNA served as template for TCR beta VDJ combination and CDR3 sequence profiling. An Illumina HiSeq 2000 was used for TCR repertoire sequencing. The paper's data handling went like this. TRBV/TRBJ rearrangement plots, CDR3 size and DJ length profiles, and Simpson's diversity index were used to evaluate the repertoires. The most abundant DNA sequence in the deep sequencing data was defined as the immunodominant clone. CDR3 amino acid sequences were checked for sharing across subjects and were also compared against the VDJdb database and published repertoires. TCRdb redid the processing of the public reads, applying fastp at Q25 and MiXCR, and retained in-frame beta chains. Every CDR3 protein is listed once, alongside the most common genes and DNA of its rows. TCRdb, rather than the study authors, made the V and J calls. The sample records 75,000 to 80,000 distinct CDR3 sequences, just over 70% of which are singletons. The ten largest make up roughly 80% of the sample.

Flow cytometry had shown CD8+CD57+ cell expansion in the patients selected for sequencing. All patients had severe acquired aplastic anemia diagnosed by International Study of Aplastic Anemia and Agranulocytosis and Camitta criteria. At the time blood was sampled, none of the patients had received any therapy. In the study, sorted CD4+ and CD8+ blood T cells from patients with severe aplastic anemia and from healthy subjects underwent deep sequencing of TCR repertoires. Patients were enrolled in the USA under clinicaltrials.gov protocols 00001620, 01623167, 00001397, 00071045, 00081523 and 00961064. Ficoll-Paque density gradient centrifugation was used to isolate peripheral blood mononuclear cells. CD4+ and CD8+ T cells were sorted by FACS or magnetic beads before DNA extraction. From its cysteine to its phenylalanine, the CDR3 spans 15 amino acids. Only the CDR3 DNA is retained, 45 bases long and in frame from the first base. For this chain, trimming is 7 bases at the V end and 1 base at the J end, and the number of junction bases without a gene match is 4. Based on the germline V gene, the CDR1 and CDR2 sequences are SNHLY and FYNNEI.

The clonotype comes from a human donor with aplastic anemia. The sequencing input was sorted CD4+, CD8+, or CD8+CD57+ T cells (not recorded which) from PBMCs. The rearrangement combines TRBV2 with TRBJ2-3; 11 central bases correspond to TRBD2. The nucleotide sequence is given as TGTGCCAGCAAAGAGACTAGCGGGGGCACAGATACGCAGTATTTT. It encodes CASKETSGGTDTQYF.